One sample yielded the 21 T cell receptor beta chains listed below, sequenced in a study of Ad26.COV2.S vaccination and SARS-CoV-2 variants. Some clones are missing from TCRdb's copy, which holds only in-frame ones; the method was immunoSEQ multiplex PCR. The sample contains about 680,000 clones, around 90% of which appear only once. Treatment defined: roughly 19 received Ad26.COV2.S at low or high dose, single or two shots; about 5 received placebo; per-sample allocation not given. Repertoires come from day 63 after the first vaccine or placebo injection. The sequencing here drew on peripheral blood, taken in a trial of Ad26.COV2.S vaccine versus placebo. These receptors were taken from a person aged 18-60 years who received the Ad26.COV2.S COVID-19 vaccine or a placebo.

The CDR3 DNA follows: TGTGCCTGGAGTGTAACGGGAGAAAAACTGTTTTTT. Translation: CAWSVTGEKLFF. This chain uses TRBV30 with TRBJ1-4; D unclear. The V end lost 0 bases, the J end lost 8 bases, and 7 bases lay between the germline ends. Germline loops: CDR1 GTSNPN, CDR2 SVGIG (reference sequence). The CDR3 loop spans 12 amino acids.

The V and J genes are TRBV7-8 and TRBJ2-7; 7 bases align to TRBD2. Trimming at V came to 5 bases and at J to 5 bases, leaving 9 bases not matched to a gene. The germline V gene has CDR1 SGHVS and CDR2 FQNEAQ. The CDR3 spans 14 residues. The CDR3 DNA sequence: TGTGCCAGCAGCATACGTCTGGGGGGGAACGAGCAGTACTTC. Translation: CASSIRLGGNEQYF.

The chain recombines TRBV6-6 with TRBJ2-1; 9 bases match TRBD2. After removal of 10 bases from V and 10 bases from J, the junction contained 11 bases not matched to a gene. The length of the CDR3 is 13 residues. The V gene's germline CDR1 is MNHNY and CDR2 SVGAGI (reference sequence). CDR3 nucleotide sequence: TGTGCCACGGGGCTGGCGGGGGGGTTAGAGCAGTTCTTC. Protein sequence: CATGLAGGLEQFF.

The chain uses TRBV5-1 and TRBJ2-5; TRBD2 aligns across 8 bases. CDR1 is SGHRS and CDR2 is YFSETQ in the germline V gene. After removal of 2 bases from V and 1 base from J, the junction contained 4 bases not matched to a gene. The CDR3 spans 15 residues. The CDR3 loop reads CASSFGGAGQETQYF. In DNA, the CDR3 is TGCGCCAGCAGCTTCGGGGGGGCTGGCCAAGAGACCCAGTACTTC.

The gene calls are TRBV4-2 and TRBJ1-6; D is unresolved. Germline V CDR1 and CDR2: LGHNA, YNFKEQ. The CDR3 totals 16 residues. Trimming took 0 bases from V and 3 from J, leaving 9 bases between them. CDR3 in DNA: TGTGCCAGCAGCCAAGAAGCGCAGGTCTATAATTCACCCCTCCACTTT. Its translation is CASSQEAQVYNSPLHF.

The chain carries TRBV27 and TRBJ2-3; D possibly corresponds to TRBD1 (5 bases). This CDR3 has 15 residues. Looked up from germline, CDR1 is MNHEY and CDR2 is SMNVEV (reference sequence). V was clipped by 0 bases and J by 1 base, with 8 bases between them. This CDR3 is CASSLSFRGTDTQYF. Here the CDR3 DNA reads TGTGCCAGCAGTTTATCATTCAGGGGCACAGATACGCAGTATTTT.

In this sample, this clone turned up once. This rearrangement joins TRBV7-2 to TRBJ2-7; 10 nucleotides match TRBD1. The V and J ends lost 1 base and 0 bases, in that order; junction bases with no gene match: 6. Germline lookup yields CDR1 SGHTA and CDR2 FQGNSA. The CDR3 runs to 17 residues. Here the CDR3 DNA reads TGTGCCAGCAGCTTAGTGGGGGGACAGGGGTCCTCCTACGAGCAGTACTTC. It codes for CASSLVGGQGSSYEQYF.

The CDR3 protein is CASSAISGSYNEQFF. In DNA form, the CDR3 reads TGCGCCAGCAGCGCTATTAGCGGGAGTTACAATGAGCAGTTCTTC. The V gene is TRBV5-1, the J gene TRBJ2-1; 9 bases line up with TRBD2. Germline V CDR1 and CDR2: SGHRS, YFSETQ. After removal of 4 bases from V and 4 bases from J, the junction contained 6 bases not matched to a gene. This CDR3 comprises 15 residues.

The chain recombines TRBV12-3 or TRBV12-4 with TRBJ1-1; D not resolved. Trimming took off 5 bases at V and 5 bases at J, with 12 bases between the two ends. This CDR3 comprises 13 residues. In nucleotides, the CDR3 is TGTGCCAGCAGTCCCCGGGTGGGAACTGAAGCTTTCTTT. It is translated as CASSPRVGTEAFF.

The chain links TRBV12-5 to TRBJ2-1; the match to TRBD2 covers 9 bases. Germline V gene sequence: CDR1 LGHNT, CDR2 FRNRAP. V trimming: 3 bases; J trimming: 4 bases; junction bases outside the gene matches: 10. The CDR3 has 17 residues. DNA of the CDR3: TGTGCTAGTGGTTTTGGCCCTATGGCGGGGGGGTACAATGAGCAGTTCTTC. It yields the protein CASGFGPMAGGYNEQFF.

The gene calls are TRBV2 and TRBJ2-2, with D possibly TRBD1 on 5 matching bases. The V end was cut by 2 bases, the J end by 7 bases, with 8 bases between. CDR1 SNHLY and CDR2 FYNNEI come from the germline V gene. The CDR3 length is 13 residues. The CDR3 DNA is TGTGCCAGCAGTGAACAGGGTCACGGGGAGCTGTTTTTT. This sequence encodes CASSEQGHGELFF.

The chain uses TRBV14 and TRBJ2-5; 13 nucleotides line up with TRBD2. The CDR3 loop spans 17 amino acids. Unmatched junction bases numbered 6, after V lost 4 bases and J lost 1 base. Germline V gene lookup returns CDR1 SGHDN and CDR2 FVKESK. The DNA for the CDR3 is TGTGCCAGCAGCCCATGGACTAGCGGGAGCTTCCAAGAGACCCAGTACTTC. Residues: CASSPWTSGSFQETQYF.

The table lists this clone with a few counts. The chain recombines TRBV5-4 with TRBJ1-1, with D possibly TRBD1 on 6 matching bases. This CDR3 is 14 amino acids long. The ends were cut back, 3 bases at V and 0 bases at J, with 9 bases in the middle. Looked up from germline, CDR1 is SGHNT and CDR2 is YYREEE (reference sequence). CDR3 DNA: TGTGCCAGCAGCTCGACAGGTGTGAACACTGAAGCTTTCTTT. It translates to CASSSTGVNTEAFF.

The chain couples TRBV27 to TRBJ1-5; the match to TRBD1 covers 9 bases. Germline CDR1 is MNHEY and CDR2 is SMNVEV (reference sequence). CDR3 length equals 17 residues. V shed 5 bases and J 5 bases; nucleotides not matched to a gene: 13. The CDR3 loop reads CASSPIPQDRGYQPQHF. CDR3 in DNA: TGTGCCAGCAGTCCCATTCCACAGGACAGGGGATATCAGCCCCAGCATTTT.

The chain joins TRBV30 to TRBJ1-3; D gene uncertain. The V end lost 1 base, the J end lost 0 bases, and 7 bases lay between the germline ends. The CDR3 runs to 14 residues. The germline gives CDR1 GTSNPN, CDR2 SVGIG (reference sequence). CDR3 in DNA: TGTGCCTGGAGTGGGGATCCCTCTGGAAACACCATATATTTT. Its translation is CAWSGDPSGNTIYF.

The chain couples TRBV30 to TRBJ2-7; 7 bases line up with TRBD1. This CDR3 is built from 14 residues. V trimming: 2 bases; J trimming: 4 bases; junction bases outside the gene matches: 8. Per the germline V gene, CDR1 is GTSNPN and CDR2 is SVGIG (reference sequence). CDR3 sequence reads: CAWSPDRAEYEQYF. Here the CDR3 DNA reads TGTGCCTGGAGTCCAGACAGGGCGGAGTACGAGCAGTACTTC.

Comment on this clone: This specimen includes other DNA sequences encoding the same CDR3. The chain recombines TRBV29-1 with TRBJ1-1, with TRBD1 matching over 11 bases. This CDR3 region has 13 residues. V gave up 7 bases and J gave up 2 bases; unmatched junction bases: 3. In germline, CDR1 is SQVTM, CDR2 ANQGSEA. The CDR3 sequence is CSAGTGGNTEAFF. DNA for the CDR3: TGCAGCGCAGGGACAGGGGGAAACACTGAAGCTTTCTTT.

The table lists this clone with a few counts. CDR3 in DNA: TGTGCCAGCAGCTTAGGACAGGGGACTAGCGGGGTCGAGCAGTACTTC. The encoded protein is CASSLGQGTSGVEQYF. The chain couples TRBV7-9 to TRBJ2-7; TRBD2 matches 13 bases. V lost 1 base, J lost 6 bases, and 6 bases stayed unmatched. The CDR3 spans 16 residues. The germline V gene encodes CDR1 SEHNR and CDR2 FQNEAQ (reference sequence).

The V call is TRBV5-6, the J call TRBJ1-2; D is uncertain. The ends were cut back, 0 bases at V and 0 bases at J, with 3 bases in the middle. CDR3 size: 13 residues. Germline V gene sequence: CDR1 SGHDT, CDR2 YYEEEE. The CDR3 loop is CASSLVPNYGYTF. The CDR3, as DNA: TGTGCCAGCAGCTTGGTTCCTAACTATGGCTACACCTTC.

This clone appeared a few times. The CDR3 nucleotides read TGTGCCAGCAGTGCCCGAGCGGGAGGGCCCGGGGAGCTGTTTTTT. This codes for CASSARAGGPGELFF. The chain is built from TRBV6-4 and TRBJ2-2; 10 positions agree with TRBD2. V gave up 4 bases and J gave up 6 bases; unmatched junction bases: 5. CDR1 and CDR2 from the germline V gene are MRHNA and SNTAGT. The CDR3 consists of 15 residues.

The rearrangement joins TRBV19 to TRBJ2-2; 7 bases map to TRBD2. V dropped 7 bases and J dropped 4; count of bases not matched to a gene: 9. The length of the CDR3 is 15 residues. Germline values: CDR1 LNHDA, CDR2 SQIVND (reference sequence). The CDR3 loop reads CASTRLAVATGELFF. DNA of the CDR3: TGTGCCAGTACAAGGCTAGCGGTCGCCACCGGGGAGCTGTTTTTT.